There are a few counts of the clone carrying this T cell receptor (beta chain). The data are from a study of blood T cell repertoires in COVID-19. The overall study: Researchers got acute and convalescent COVID-19 samples from the United States, Italy and Spain. Sources were T cells, B-cell-depleted T cells, or PBMCs; the material itself was cDNA or gDNA.

Looked up from germline, CDR1 is SGHNT and CDR2 is YENEEA. CDR3 length: 19 residues. The ends lost 7 bases at V and 5 bases at J; junction bases unmatched: 15. Per the authors' pipeline: Amplification of reference gene primers provided the estimated nucleated cell counts. The table came from immunoSEQ multiplex PCR; TCRdb's copy has only in-frame clones and leaves some out. V and J calls and clone size follow that table, whereas D and trimming were derived from the DNA. The table lists approximately 230,000 clones, about 88% of them singletons. This receptor was taken from a woman in her thirties or forties who had recovered from COVID-19. The source material was peripheral blood. This rearrangement joins TRBV11-3 to TRBJ2-2; 14 bases agree with TRBD2. CDR3 region: CASTAGTSGSWQQTGELFF. The CDR3 DNA sequence: TGTGCCAGCACCGCCGGGACTAGCGGGAGTTGGCAACAAACCGGGGAGCTGTTTTTT.